The 12 T cell receptor beta chains presented below share a single source sample, sequenced in a study of blood T cell repertoires in COVID-19. TCRdb keeps only in-frame clones here, not all; method: immunoSEQ multiplex PCR. Altogether about 35,000 clones are present, around 90% being singletons, with the ten largest covering 4.5% to 5%. The specimen was peripheral blood. The receptors originated from a woman between 65 and 79 years old with active COVID-19.

The CDR3 loop is CASSPEASRTGELFF. For the CDR3, the DNA is TGTGCCAGCAGCCCCGAGGCAAGCCGAACCGGGGAGCTGTTTTTT. The J gene is TRBJ2-2, the V gene TRBV7-2, with D uncertain. CDR3 length: 15 amino acids. Germline V CDR1 and CDR2: SGHTA, FQGNSA. Trimming removed 5 bases at V and 5 bases at J, with 15 bases between.

V is TRBV29-1 and J is TRBJ2-3; TRBD2 matches at 15 bases. Per germline, CDR1 SQVTM and CDR2 ANQGSEA. This CDR3 contains 14 residues. Trimming removed 6 bases from V and 5 bases from J; junction bases left unmatched: 3. The CDR3 here is CSVGLAGGVDTQYF. Here the CDR3 DNA reads TGCAGCGTAGGACTAGCGGGGGGGGTAGATACGCAGTATTTT.

The chain couples TRBV19 to TRBJ2-7; 7 bases fit TRBD1. This CDR3 has 15 residues. V was pared by 2 bases and J by 2 bases, with 6 bases of the junction left unmatched. Germline CDR1 LNHDA, CDR2 SQIVND (reference sequence). The CDR3 is CASSISRQGAYEQYF. The CDR3 DNA reads as TGTGCCAGTAGTATAAGTCGGCAGGGGGCCTACGAGCAGTACTTC.

V and J are TRBV6-6 and TRBJ2-6, with no clear D. This CDR3 spans 15 amino acids. The V gene lost 5 bases and the J gene lost 2 bases, with 10 bases spanning the gap. The V gene's germline CDR1 is MNHNY and CDR2 SVGAGI (reference sequence). The DNA for the CDR3 is TGTGCCAGCAGTCGCACTTATACTGGGGCCAACGTCCTGACTTTC. Translated, it gives CASSRTYTGANVLTF.

The J gene is TRBJ2-3, the V gene TRBV5-5, with 7 bases lining up with TRBD2. Germline CDR1 and CDR2: SGHKS and YYEKEE (reference sequence). CDR3 length equals 16 residues. The junction had 11 bases not matched to a gene; V was cut back by 1 base and J by 6 bases. The chain's CDR3 is CASSLLPTSLGDTQYF. As DNA, the CDR3 is TGTGCCAGCAGCTTGTTACCGACTAGCCTCGGGGATACGCAGTATTTT. The variable domain in full, with the rest retrieved from reference TRBV5-5 and TRBJ2-3, is DAGVTQSPTHLIKTRGQQVTLRCSPISGHKSVSWYQQVLGQGPQFIFQYYEKEERGRGNFPDRFSARQFPNYSSELNVNALLLGDSALYLCASSLLPTSLGDTQYFGPGTRLTVL.

This chain joins TRBV5-8 and TRBJ1-2; 7 bases are a match to TRBD1. Germline values: CDR1 SGHTS, CDR2 YDEGEE. CDR3 length: 14 residues. V dropped 7 bases and J dropped 2; count of bases not matched to a gene: 8. CDR3 amino acids: CASGRDSRNYGYTF. CDR3 coding DNA: TGTGCCAGCGGCCGGGACAGCCGAAACTATGGCTACACCTTC.

V and J are TRBV27 and TRBJ1-6; D gene ambiguous. The CDR3 contains 17 residues. CDR1 and CDR2 from the germline V gene are MNHEY and SMNVEV (reference sequence). The V end was cut by 4 bases, the J end by 9 bases, with 22 bases between. CDR3 in DNA: TGTGCCAGCAGTTCTAAAACCTCCTCCCAATATTTTTCACCCCTCCACTTT. This sequence encodes CASSSKTSSQYFSPLHF.

Only a few counts were recorded for this clone. The chain has TRBV4-3 and TRBJ2-5; D unresolved. Trimming left V 2 bases short and J 2 bases short, with 6 bases between. The CDR3 spans 13 residues. Germline CDR1 reads LGHNA; CDR2 reads YSLEER. CDR3 loop: CASSQYRQETQYF. CDR3 in DNA: TGCGCCAGCAGCCAATACCGGCAAGAGACCCAGTACTTC.

The V gene is TRBV7-3, the J gene TRBJ2-7; perhaps TRBD1 as D (5 bases). Trimming removed 0 bases from V and 1 base from J, with 10 bases in between. This CDR3 has 15 residues. Germline V gene data show CDR1 as SGHTA and CDR2 as FQGTGA. The CDR3 here is CASSLTQGDSYEQYF. CDR3 DNA sequence: TGTGCCAGCAGCTTAACTCAAGGGGATTCCTACGAGCAGTACTTC.

The chain carries TRBV5-1 and TRBJ1-1; 8 positions match TRBD1. The CDR3 is 15 amino acids. Germline loops: CDR1 SGHRS, CDR2 YFSETQ. After removal of 1 base from V and 2 bases from J, the junction contained 4 bases not matched to a gene. CDR3 nucleotide sequence: TGCGCCAGCAGCTTGACCAGGGGGCGCAACACTGAAGCTTTCTTT. Residues: CASSLTRGRNTEAFF.

This clone was seen only once. This chain links TRBV4-1 with TRBJ2-1; the match to TRBD1 covers 12 bases. Unmatched junction bases numbered 3, after V lost 1 base and J lost 5 bases. CDR1 is MGHRA, CDR2 YSYEKL, per germline. The CDR3 is 16 residues long. In DNA, the CDR3 is TGCGCCAGCAGCCAAGGGGGACAGGGGGCTCACAATGAGCAGTTCTTC. Translated: CASSQGGQGAHNEQFF.

This chain links TRBV11-2 with TRBJ2-1; possible D gene TRBD1, 8 bases. V shed 1 base and J shed 4 bases, with 17 bases lying between them. The CDR3 has 17 residues. Germline CDR1 SGHAT, CDR2 FQNNGV. CDR3 coding DNA: TGTGCCAGCAGCTTAGTGGGGGGGGACAGGCCTTACAATGAGCAGTTCTTC. This sequence encodes CASSLVGGDRPYNEQFF.